Included here is one T cell receptor (beta chain) sequence, with context. Which antigen it targets is not known. One base away there is no much larger clone; base qualities are not given. To prepare the library, 5' RACE was applied. A second PCR of about 7 to 12 cycles was run with a J-beta primer mix and a sample-barcoded 5' primer. A template-switch 5' adaptor carrying 12 random nucleotides introduced a unique molecular identifier onto each TCR beta cDNA molecule. At least 2.5 million CDR3-containing paired-end reads were obtained from each sample. First-strand cDNA was synthesized from all RNA with the Mint cDNA synthesis kit, primed by a TRBC-specific oligonucleotide. Following uracil-DNA glycosylase treatment, all cDNA underwent a first 18-cycle PCR with the universal primers M1SS and BC2_uni_R. The authors' analysis ran thus. For normalization, 1 million high-quality reads were randomly selected from each sample, with every read carrying a distinct molecular identifier. Reads sharing molecular identifiers were discarded rather than binned into consensus sequences. MiTCR, with a Q25 quality threshold and the strictest error-elimination algorithm, was used for CDR3 identification, clonotype clustering and error correction. A nonparametric unseen species model with Euler transformation was used to estimate lower-bound total TCR beta diversity. TCRdb reprocessing: public reads trimmed at Q25 with fastp, clones called with MiXCR, in-frame beta chains kept. Rows matching on CDR3 protein sequence are summarized as one entry with the most common DNA and genes. The V and J calls follow TCRdb's processing rather than the paper's. This sample has 1,800,000 or so distinct CDR3 sequences in its table, and about two fifths of those were observed once. Around 23% of the sample goes to the ten largest clones.

These data originate in a study of blood T cells in healthy people across ages (dated by TCRdb to 2013 to 2016). Regarding the complete study: Template switching captured roughly one uniquely barcoded TCR beta cDNA molecule per two T cells in model experiments. Using deep sequencing normalized with unique cDNA molecular identifiers, the study measured how TCR beta repertoire diversity changes with age. Four age groups were formed from the donors: young (average about 15 years), middle-aged (just under 40), aged (around 68) and long-lived (less than 85). To avoid experimental bias, donors of different ages were spread randomly across the sequencing lanes. Two additional independent replicas of 1 million unique cDNA reads from the same blood draw were analyzed for two donors (one aged 18 to 30 and one aged 80 or older). Overall study outcomes, separate from this receptor: Observed TCR beta diversity per million T cells fell roughly linearly with age, and a significant reduction was already apparent by age around 36. A strong correlation was found between observed TCR beta diversity and the percentage of naive T cells measured by flow cytometry. Compared with the aged group, more naive CD4+ T cells, fewer expanded clones and increased TCR diversity were shown by the long-lived group, suggesting age selection. Total diversity estimates from one million sequenced T cells were considered lower bounds and underestimates. The CMV infection status of donors was not known, potentially confounding age-related changes in expanded clonotypes. Since profiling was done on bulk unsorted PBMCs, naive and antigen-experienced compartments could not be conclusively compared.

CDR1 and CDR2, looked up from the germline V gene, are SGHRS and YFSETQ. There are 14 amino acids in the CDR3, from cysteine to phenylalanine inclusive. Only the CDR3 DNA is retained, 42 bases long and in frame from the first base. The V end loses 2 bases and the J end loses 5 bases, and a stretch of 13 bases separates them. The roughly 39 donors, aged about 6 to 95 years, were systemically healthy Caucasian individuals from Russia. Each donor gave ten milliliters of peripheral blood, collected into EDTA-treated Vacutainer tubes. PBMCs were isolated by Ficoll-Paque density-gradient centrifugation, with at least 6.5 million obtained per sample. Total RNA, at least 6 micrograms per sample, was extracted from PBMCs with Trizol reagent. For every donor, an aliquot of PBMCs went through flow cytometry to measure the percentages of naive CD45RAhigh/CD27high T cells.

Material: blood. This chain joins TRBV5-1 to TRBJ1-1, with no confidently assigned D gene. The receptor comes from a human donor in good health. The sequence in DNA is TGCGCCAGCAGCTTCGGGAGCCGGGAGACTGAAGCTTTCTTT. Its protein product is CASSFGSRETEAFF. The full variable domain, completed from the reference TRBV5-1 and TRBJ1-1 proteins outside the CDR3, reads KAGVTQTPRYLIKTRGQQVTLSCSPISGHRSVSWYQQTPGQGLQFLFEYFSETQRNKGNFPGRFSGRQFSNSRSEMNVSTLELGDSALYLCASSFGSRETEAFFGQGTRLTVV.